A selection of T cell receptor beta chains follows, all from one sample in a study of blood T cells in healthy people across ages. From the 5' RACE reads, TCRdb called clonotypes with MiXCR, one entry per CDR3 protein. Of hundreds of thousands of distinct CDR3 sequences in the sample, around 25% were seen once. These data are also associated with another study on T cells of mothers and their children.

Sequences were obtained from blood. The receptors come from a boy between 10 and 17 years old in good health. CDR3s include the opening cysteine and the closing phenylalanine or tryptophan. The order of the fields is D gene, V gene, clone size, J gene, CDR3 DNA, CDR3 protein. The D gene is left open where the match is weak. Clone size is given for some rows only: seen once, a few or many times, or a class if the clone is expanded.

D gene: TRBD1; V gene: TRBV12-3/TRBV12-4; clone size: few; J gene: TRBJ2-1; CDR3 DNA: TGTGCCAGCAGCCTATCAGGGACAGGGCTTTGGAACGATGAGCAGTTCTTC; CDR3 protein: CASSLSGTGLWNDEQFF
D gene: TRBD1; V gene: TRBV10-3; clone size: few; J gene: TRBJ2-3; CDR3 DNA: TGTGCCATCAGTCCAGACAGGGCCGTAGATACGCAGTATTTT; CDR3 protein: CAISPDRAVDTQYF
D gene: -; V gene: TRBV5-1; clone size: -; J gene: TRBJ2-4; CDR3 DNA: TGCGCCAGCAGCTTGGATTTCAGGGGCGCGTTGGCCAAAAACATTCAGTACTTC; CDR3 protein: CASSLDFRGALAKNIQYF
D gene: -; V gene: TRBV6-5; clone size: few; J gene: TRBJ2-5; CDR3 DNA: TGTGCCAGCAGTTTCCTTAGCGCCGAGAAACAAGAGACCCAGTACTTC; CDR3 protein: CASSFLSAEKQETQYF
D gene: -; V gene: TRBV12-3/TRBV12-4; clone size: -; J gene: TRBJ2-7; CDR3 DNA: TGTGCCCGCAGATTGGGACGGTCCTACGAGCAGTACTTC; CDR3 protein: CARRLGRSYEQYF
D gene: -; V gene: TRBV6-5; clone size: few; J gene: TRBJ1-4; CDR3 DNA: TGTGCCAGCAGCCCAACAGGGAGACATGAAAAACTGTTTTTT; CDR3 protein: CASSPTGRHEKLFF
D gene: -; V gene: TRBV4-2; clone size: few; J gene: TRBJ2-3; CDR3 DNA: TGTGCCAGCAGCCAAGAAGACTCTAGCACAAATACGCAGTATTTT; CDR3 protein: CASSQEDSSTNTQYF
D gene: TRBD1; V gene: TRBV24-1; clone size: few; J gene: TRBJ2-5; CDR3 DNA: TGTGCCACCAGTGATCCCCCGACAGGGGAAGAGACCCAGTACTTC; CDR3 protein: CATSDPPTGEETQYF
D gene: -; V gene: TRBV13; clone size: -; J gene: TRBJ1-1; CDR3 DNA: TGTGCCAGCAGCCCCCCGGACAGAATGAACACTGAAGCTTTCTTT; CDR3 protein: CASSPPDRMNTEAFF
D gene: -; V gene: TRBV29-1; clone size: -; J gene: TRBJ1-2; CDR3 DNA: TGCAGCGTCTCCACTCTGGCCCGTAGGGACTATGGCTACACCTTC; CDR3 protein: CSVSTLARRDYGYTF
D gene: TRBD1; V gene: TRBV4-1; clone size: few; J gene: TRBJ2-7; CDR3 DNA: TGCGCCAGCAGCCCCTCGGACAGGGACGAGCAGTACTTC; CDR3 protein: CASSPSDRDEQYF
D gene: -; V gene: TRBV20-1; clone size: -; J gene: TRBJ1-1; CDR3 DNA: TGCAGTGCTAGAGACAGGGTTCATATGGAAGCTTTCTTT; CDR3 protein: CSARDRVHMEAFF
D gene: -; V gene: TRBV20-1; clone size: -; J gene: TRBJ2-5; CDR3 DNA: TGCAGTGCCAGGAGGCCAGAAGAGACCCAGTACTTC; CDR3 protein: CSARRPEETQYF
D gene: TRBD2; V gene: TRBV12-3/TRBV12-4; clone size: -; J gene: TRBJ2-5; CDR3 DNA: TGTGCCAGCAGTTTTTCCCGACCTCCGGGACTAGGGCAAGAGACCCAGTACTTC; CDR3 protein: CASSFSRPPGLGQETQYF
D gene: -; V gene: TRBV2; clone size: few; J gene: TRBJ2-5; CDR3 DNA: TGTGCCAGCAGTGAAGCGGTACAGCAAGAGACCCAGTACTTC; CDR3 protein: CASSEAVQQETQYF
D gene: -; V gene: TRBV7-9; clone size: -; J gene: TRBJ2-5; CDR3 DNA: TGTGCCAGCAGCTTAGAGGCCCCGGAAGCTCCTACGCAGTACTTC; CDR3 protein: CASSLEAPEAPTQYF
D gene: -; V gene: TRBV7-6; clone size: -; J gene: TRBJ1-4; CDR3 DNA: TGTGCCAGCAGCTTAGAGCAGATCCTCTATGAAAAACTGTTTTTT; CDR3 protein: CASSLEQILYEKLFF